This T cell receptor (beta chain) comes out of a study of cytotoxic CD8 clonotypes in ibrutinib-treated CLL. Produced via immunoSEQ multiplex PCR; TCRdb's table is partial and in-frame only. This table has about 200,000 clones, 75% to 80% appearing once. This clonotype was sampled from a human donor with chronic lymphocytic leukemia. Source: PBMCs, taken after 12 months of ibrutinib treatment.

The CDR3 coding sequence is TGTGCCAGCCTCCCCGGTATGAACACTGAAGCTTTCTTT. Translation gives CASLPGMNTEAFF. This chain links TRBV7-2 with TRBJ1-1; D is unresolved. Germline V gene sequence: CDR1 SGHTA, CDR2 FQGNSA. V was shortened by 8 bases and J by 0 bases, with 10 bases between the two germline ends. The CDR3 loop spans 13 amino acids. The full variable domain, with the rest looked up from reference TRBV7-2 and TRBJ1-1, is GAGVSQSPSNKVTEKGKDVELRCDPISGHTALYWYRQSLGQGLEFLIYFQGNSAPDKSGLPSDRFSAERTGGSVSTLTIQRTQQEDSAVYLCASLPGMNTEAFFGQGTRLTVV.